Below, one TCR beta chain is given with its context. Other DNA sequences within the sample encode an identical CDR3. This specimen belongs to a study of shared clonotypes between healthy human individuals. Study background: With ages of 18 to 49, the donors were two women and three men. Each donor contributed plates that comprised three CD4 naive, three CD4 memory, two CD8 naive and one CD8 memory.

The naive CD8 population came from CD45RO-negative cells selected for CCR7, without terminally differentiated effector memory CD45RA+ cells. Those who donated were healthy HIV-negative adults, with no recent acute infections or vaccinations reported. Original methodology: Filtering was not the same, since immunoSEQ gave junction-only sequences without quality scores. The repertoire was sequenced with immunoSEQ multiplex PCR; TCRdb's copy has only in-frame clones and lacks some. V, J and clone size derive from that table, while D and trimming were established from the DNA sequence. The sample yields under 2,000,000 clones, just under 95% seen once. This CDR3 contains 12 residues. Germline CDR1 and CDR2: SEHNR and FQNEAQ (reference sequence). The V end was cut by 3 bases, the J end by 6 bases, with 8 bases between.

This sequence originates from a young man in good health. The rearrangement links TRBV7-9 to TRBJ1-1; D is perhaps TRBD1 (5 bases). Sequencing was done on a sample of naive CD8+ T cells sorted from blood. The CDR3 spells CASSFGGAEAFF. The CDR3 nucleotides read TGTGCCAGCAGCTTCGGGGGGGCTGAAGCTTTCTTT.